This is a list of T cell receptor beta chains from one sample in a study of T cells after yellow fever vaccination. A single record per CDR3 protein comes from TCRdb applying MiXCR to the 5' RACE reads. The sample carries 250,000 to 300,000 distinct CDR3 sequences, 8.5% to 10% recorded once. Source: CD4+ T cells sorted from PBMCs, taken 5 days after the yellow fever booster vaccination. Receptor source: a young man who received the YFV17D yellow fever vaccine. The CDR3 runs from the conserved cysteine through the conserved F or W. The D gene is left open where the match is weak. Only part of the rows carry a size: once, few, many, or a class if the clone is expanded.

TGTGCCAGCAGCTTGTATGGCTCTACCGGGTATGGCTACACCTTC,CASSLYGSTGYGYTF,few,NA,TRBJ1-2,TRBV5-6
TGCAGTGCTGCCGACAGGGCCAATCAGCCCCAGCATTTT,CSAADRANQPQHF,few,TRBD1,TRBJ1-5,TRBV20-1
TGTGCCAGCCTGGACTGGCGCACAGATACGCAGTATTTT,CASLDWRTDTQYF,NA,NA,TRBJ2-3,TRBV27
TGCAGTGCTAGTGGTGGGCTTGGCTATGGCTACACCTTC,CSASGGLGYGYTF,NA,NA,TRBJ1-2,TRBV20-1
TGCGCCAGCAGTGTGGACCTCGGGGATACGCAGTATTTT,CASSVDLGDTQYF,NA,NA,TRBJ2-3,TRBV10-2
TGTGCCAGCAGCCAGGTGGGGGCTTTGAACACTGAAGCTTTCTTT,CASSQVGALNTEAFF,NA,NA,TRBJ1-1,TRBV11-2
TGTGCCAGCAGCCTTCAGGGGAGGGGGACTGAAGCTTTCTTT,CASSLQGRGTEAFF,few,NA,TRBJ1-1,TRBV3-1
TGCGCCAGCAGCTTGGTTAGCGAGCAGTACTTC,CASSLVSEQYF,few,NA,TRBJ2-7,TRBV5-1
TGTGCCACCAGCAGAGGAGGTTCACCCCTCCACTTT,CATSRGGSPLHF,NA,NA,TRBJ1-6,TRBV15
TGTGCCAGCAGCTTAGCCCGTCTAGAAGGTGAGAATGAGCAGTTCTTC,CASSLARLEGENEQFF,many,NA,TRBJ2-1,TRBV7-2
TGTGCCAGTGTCCAGACGATGAACACTGAAGCTTTCTTT,CASVQTMNTEAFF,NA,NA,TRBJ1-1,TRBV28
TGTGCCAGCAGCTTCCAGAGCGGGACCCTGTTTTTT,CASSFQSGTLFF,few,NA,TRBJ1-4,TRBV5-6
TGTGCCAGCAGCTTTTCAATCGGCCGCAATGAGCAGTTCTTC,CASSFSIGRNEQFF,NA,NA,TRBJ2-1,TRBV5-6
TGCAGTGCTAGATCCCGACTAGCGGGATCCTACAATGAGCAGTTCTTC,CSARSRLAGSYNEQFF,NA,TRBD2,TRBJ2-1,TRBV20-1
TGCGCCAGCAGCATGGGAGGGACAGGGCGGCATGAGCAGTTCTTC,CASSMGGTGRHEQFF,NA,TRBD1,TRBJ2-1,TRBV5-1
TGTGCCAGCAGCTTAGCGGGGCTAGTCACCGGGGAGCTGTTTTTT,CASSLAGLVTGELFF,few,NA,TRBJ2-2,TRBV7-2
TGTGCCAGCTCACTCCAGGACAGCCTGAGCTCCTATAATTCACCCCTCCACTTT,CASSLQDSLSSYNSPLHF,few,NA,TRBJ1-6,TRBV18
TGTGCCAGCAGTACCGCAGGGGGTTATGGCTACACCTTC,CASSTAGGYGYTF,few,TRBD1,TRBJ1-2,TRBV12-3/TRBV12-4
TGTGCCAGCAGCTTCGGCAGAGGGGGAGCAAAGCCCCAGCATTTT,CASSFGRGGAKPQHF,few,NA,TRBJ1-5,TRBV7-2
TGTGCCAGCAGCTTAGGCACGTACCAAGAGACCCAGTACTTC,CASSLGTYQETQYF,NA,NA,TRBJ2-5,TRBV7-2
TGCAGTGCTCAAGGGGGGAGTCCCTATGGCTACACCTTC,CSAQGGSPYGYTF,NA,NA,TRBJ1-2,TRBV20-1
TGCGCCAGCAGCTTGGAGGGAAAGGGAAGCAGTGAGCAGTTCTTC,CASSLEGKGSSEQFF,NA,NA,TRBJ2-1,TRBV5-1
TGCGCCAGCAGCTCCCTTGGGGGGGGCGGCACTGAAGCTTTCTTT,CASSSLGGGGTEAFF,few,NA,TRBJ1-1,TRBV5-1
TGTGCCAGCGGCCTTGCGCGGGGGGGCACAGATACGCAGTATTTT,CASGLARGGTDTQYF,few,TRBD2,TRBJ2-3,TRBV7-9
TGTGCCAGCAGCCCCCGAAGGACAGTTTCCTCGGGGACAGATACGCAGTATTTT,CASSPRRTVSSGTDTQYF,few,NA,TRBJ2-3,TRBV7-3
TGCAGTGCTAAGGGACCTATATCTCACACTGAAGCTTTCTTT,CSAKGPISHTEAFF,NA,NA,TRBJ1-1,TRBV20-1
TGTGCCAGCAGCTCGATACTGGTCGAGACCCAGTACTTC,CASSSILVETQYF,many,NA,TRBJ2-5,TRBV7-2
TGTGCCAGCAATGTGAACACTGAAGCTTTCTTT,CASNVNTEAFF,few,NA,TRBJ1-1,TRBV2
TGCGCCAGCAGCTTGGAAGGAAACATTCAGTACTTC,CASSLEGNIQYF,few,NA,TRBJ2-4,TRBV5-1
TGTGCCAGCTCACCAATGAGGGGCAATCAGCCCCAGCATTTT,CASSPMRGNQPQHF,NA,NA,TRBJ1-5,TRBV18
TGTGCCAGCAGTTCCCACAGGGTGGAGACCCAGTACTTC,CASSSHRVETQYF,NA,NA,TRBJ2-5,TRBV7-2
TGCAGCGTTGGCGACAGGGCCGGTCGTGGCTACACCTTC,CSVGDRAGRGYTF,few,TRBD1,TRBJ1-2,TRBV29-1
TGTGCCAGCAGTCGTGTGGGGGGCCGGGGGGTGAACACTGAAGCTTTCTTT,CASSRVGGRGVNTEAFF,many,NA,TRBJ1-1,TRBV27
TGTGCCAGCAGGGGACTAGCGGACCCTAGCACAGATACGCAGTATTTT,CASRGLADPSTDTQYF,many,TRBD2,TRBJ2-3,TRBV4-2
TGTGCCATCAGTGAAGGTACCTCAGATACGCAGTATTTT,CAISEGTSDTQYF,few,NA,TRBJ2-3,TRBV10-3